A selection of T cell receptor beta chains follows, all from one sample in a study of neoadjuvant anti-PD-1 for oral cavity cancer. TCRdb's table, derived via immunoSEQ multiplex PCR, lists solely in-frame clones and lacks some. The sample shows about 14,000 clones, about 70% of them seen only once. This sample comprised PBMCs, obtained after nivolumab (anti-PD-1) treatment. The source is a person aged 35 to 85 with oral cavity squamous cell carcinoma. The CDR3 runs from the conserved cysteine through the conserved F or W. Fields, in order: V gene, D gene, clone size, J gene, CDR3 protein, CDR3 DNA. A D gene is named only where the DNA matches it firmly. Not every row has a clone size; where given, it reads once, few, many or a size class.

TRBV2,TRBD2,few,TRBJ2-7,CASGGLAGPMNEQYF,TGTGCCAGCGGGGGACTAGCGGGCCCTATGAACGAGCAGTACTTC
TRBV9,.,.,TRBJ1-1,CASSLRQDMNTEAFF,TGTGCCAGCAGCTTACGACAGGACATGAACACTGAAGCTTTCTTT
TRBV2,TRBD1,.,TRBJ2-1,CASSITETGGASYNEQFF,TGTGCCAGCAGTATCACAGAGACAGGGGGCGCTTCCTACAATGAGCAGTTCTTC
TRBV28,.,.,TRBJ1-4,CASSQGGDEKLFF,TGTGCCAGCTCCCAGGGCGGGGATGAAAAACTGTTTTTT
TRBV7-8,.,.,TRBJ2-3,CASSYRRQFPDTQYF,TGTGCCAGCAGCTACCGCCGCCAGTTCCCAGATACGCAGTATTTT
TRBV5-1,TRBD2,few,TRBJ2-2,CASNPSGNTGELFF,TGCGCCAGCAATCCTAGCGGGAACACCGGGGAGCTGTTTTTT
TRBV9,TRBD2,.,TRBJ2-7,CASSVTQQEREGYEQYF,TGTGCCAGCAGCGTCACCCAACAGGAGCGGGAAGGGTACGAGCAGTACTTC
TRBV30,TRBD1,.,TRBJ1-2,CAWDRGGGYTF,TGTGCCTGGGACAGGGGCGGAGGCTACACCTTC
TRBV7-6,TRBD2,few,TRBJ2-1,CASSLVLAAWGNEQFF,TGTGCCAGCAGCTTAGTTCTAGCGGCGTGGGGCAATGAGCAGTTCTTC
TRBV7-3,TRBD2,once,TRBJ2-5,CASSTTSGRKTQYF,TGTGCCAGCAGCACAACTAGCGGGAGGAAGACCCAGTACTTC
TRBV30,TRBD1,once,TRBJ1-4,CAWSPKGAGEKLFF,TGTGCCTGGAGTCCGAAGGGGGCTGGGGAAAAACTGTTTTTT
TRBV10-1,.,.,TRBJ1-1,CASSPHRDTEAFF,TGCGCCAGCAGCCCCCACAGGGACACTGAAGCTTTCTTT
TRBV6-1,.,.,TRBJ2-1,CASRDGAGEQFF,TGTGCCAGCCGCGACGGGGCAGGTGAGCAGTTCTTC
TRBV11-2,TRBD2,.,TRBJ2-1,CASSSGGGTYNEQFF,TGTGCCAGCAGCTCGGGGGGAGGGACCTACAATGAGCAGTTCTTC
TRBV6-6,TRBD1,.,TRBJ2-7,CASSYSGQGDEQYF,TGTGCCAGCAGTTACTCGGGACAGGGGGACGAGCAGTACTTC
TRBV6-1,.,.,TRBJ2-2,CASSEGGGGGELFF,TGTGCCAGCAGTGAAGGGGGCGGAGGCGGGGAGCTGTTTTTT
TRBV28,.,.,TRBJ1-1,CASSPPYGRWSTEAFF,TGTGCCAGCAGCCCCCCCTACGGTCGCTGGAGCACTGAAGCTTTCTTT
TRBV5-5,.,.,TRBJ2-1,CASSLAGRYEQFF,TGTGCCAGCAGCTTGGCCGGGAGATATGAGCAGTTCTTC
TRBV9,.,.,TRBJ1-3,CASSATARFGNTIYF,TGTGCCAGCAGCGCCACCGCGCGTTTCGGAAACACCATATATTTT
TRBV2,.,medium-sized,TRBJ1-5,CASSLGQGNQPQHF,TGTGCCAGCAGTCTGGGGCAAGGCAATCAGCCCCAGCATTTT
TRBV7-2,.,.,TRBJ2-1,CASSLDAAPRYNEQFF,TGTGCCAGCAGCTTAGATGCAGCCCCCCGATACAATGAGCAGTTCTTC
TRBV5-1,.,.,TRBJ1-1,CASSLAVSSPTEAFF,TGCGCCAGCAGCTTGGCCGTATCTTCCCCCACTGAAGCTTTCTTT
TRBV29-1,TRBD1,once,TRBJ2-7,CSVEDRGQPYEQYF,TGCAGCGTTGAAGATCGGGGACAGCCCTACGAGCAGTACTTC
TRBV11-1,TRBD2,.,TRBJ2-5,CASSLGLANQETQYF,TGTGCCAGCAGCTTGGGACTAGCGAACCAAGAGACCCAGTACTTC
TRBV27,TRBD2,.,TRBJ2-4,CASSLALGLAGLNIQYF,TGTGCCAGCAGTTTAGCATTGGGACTAGCTGGTCTAAACATTCAGTACTTC
TRBV6-5,TRBD1,.,TRBJ2-7,CASKQGAGEQYF,TGTGCCAGTAAACAGGGGGCGGGGGAGCAGTACTTC
TRBV10-3,TRBD1,once,TRBJ1-3,CATRGQGDGNTIYF,TGTGCCACCCGAGGACAGGGGGATGGAAACACCATATATTTT
TRBV5-1,.,.,TRBJ1-1,CASSFAGNLNTEAFF,TGCGCCAGCAGCTTCGCCGGGAACTTGAACACTGAAGCTTTCTTT
TRBV5-1,TRBD2,.,TRBJ2-7,CASSRLAGGSYEQYF,TGCGCCAGCAGCCGACTAGCGGGAGGGTCCTACGAGCAGTACTTC
TRBV5-1,TRBD1,.,TRBJ2-4,CASSSGDRGIQYF,TGCGCCAGCAGCTCCGGAGACAGGGGCATTCAGTACTTC
TRBV7-8,.,.,TRBJ1-1,CASSLAGDTEAFF,TGTGCCAGCAGCTTAGCAGGGGACACTGAAGCTTTCTTT
TRBV30,.,few,TRBJ2-7,CAWDSSYEQYF,TGTGCCTGGGATAGTAGCTACGAGCAGTACTTC
TRBV6-6,.,.,TRBJ2-1,CASLKGDEQFF,TGTGCCAGCTTAAAGGGGGATGAGCAGTTCTTC
TRBV28,.,once,TRBJ1-4,CASSFHNEKLFF,TGTGCCAGCAGTTTCCATAATGAAAAACTGTTTTTT
TRBV5-1,TRBD2,.,TRBJ2-3,CASSLAPSGRGTDTQYF,TGCGCCAGCAGCTTGGCCCCTAGCGGGAGAGGAACAGATACGCAGTATTTT
TRBV13,.,.,TRBJ1-1,CASSSTPGDYTEAFF,TGTGCCAGCAGCTCAACCCCCGGGGACTACACTGAAGCTTTCTTT
TRBV6-1,TRBD1,.,TRBJ2-7,CASRGQADSYEQYF,TGTGCCAGCCGGGGACAGGCCGACTCCTACGAGCAGTACTTC
TRBV11-2,.,.,TRBJ1-2,CASRPTGLDVYGYTF,TGTGCCAGCAGGCCAACGGGACTCGACGTCTATGGCTACACCTTC
TRBV28,TRBD2,.,TRBJ2-7,CASWPSGRVYEQYF,TGTGCCAGCTGGCCTAGCGGGAGAGTTTACGAGCAGTACTTC
TRBV25-1,.,.,TRBJ1-1,CASSDPRQENTEAFF,TGTGCCAGCAGTGATCCGAGACAGGAGAACACTGAAGCTTTCTTT
TRBV5-4,.,once,TRBJ1-1,CASSLAFSGSSGAFF,TGTGCCAGCAGCTTGGCCTTCTCGGGGTCTAGTGGAGCTTTCTTT
TRBV9,TRBD1,.,TRBJ1-2,CASKGGGYGYTF,TGTGCCAGCAAAGGGGGCGGCTATGGCTACACCTTC
TRBV12-5,TRBD1,.,TRBJ2-1,CASGLVRGTGTYNEQFF,TGTGCTAGTGGTTTGGTACGGGGGACAGGAACCTACAATGAGCAGTTCTTC
TRBV25-1,.,.,TRBJ1-5,CASSELRQPQHF,TGTGCCAGCAGTGAGCTTCGTCAGCCCCAGCATTTT